The entry that follows covers one T cell receptor (beta chain) sequence. Its matching antigen is unknown. The data were taken from a study of CD8+ T cells in alopecia areata. Across the study: Scoring of severity for treated patients was based on percentage of affected scalp area. Study-wide results and caveats: Many expanded lesional clones persisted in scalp and blood during tofacitinib.

Once RNA had been extracted, it was reverse transcribed into cDNA to act as the sequencing template. TCRdb's table, derived via immunoSEQ multiplex PCR, lists solely in-frame clones and lacks some. The table lists some 190,000 clones, approximately 56% of them singletons. Germline V CDR1 and CDR2: SNHLY, FYNNEI. The CDR3 has 17 residues. The trim removed 5 bases at V and 1 base at J, leaving 7 bases unmatched. Treatment defined: oral pan-JAK inhibitor, 5-10 mg twice daily. J is TRBJ2-6 and V is TRBV2; TRBD1 agrees at 8 bases. The sequence derives from a human donor with alopecia areata. The specimen was CD4+ T cells sorted from blood, collected at week 4, from a patient treated with tofacitinib. The CDR3 loop is CASSLPGGYSGANVLTF. CDR3 nucleotides: TGTGCCAGCAGTCTTCCAGGGGGCTATTCTGGGGCCAACGTCCTGACTTTC.